Below, 16 T cell receptor beta chains from the same sample are listed, as sequenced in a study of T cells in Graves' hyperthyroidism and ophthalmopathy. The investigators amplified TCR beta CDR3 regions from RNA transcripts. The HTBI set primed first-round TCR CDR3 RT-PCR. TCRdb ran MiXCR on the multiplex PCR reads and lists one entry per CDR3 protein. The sample yields a few hundred thousand distinct CDR3 sequences, around 15% seen once. Sequenced input: blood. Receptors were obtained from a woman between 40 and 55 years old with Graves' ophthalmopathy.

The sample holds many counts of this clonotype. This chain joins TRBV4-1 and TRBJ2-5; D tentatively reads TRBD1 or TRBD2 (6 bases each). Trimming pared 1 base from V and 5 bases from J, leaving 11 bases between. The CDR3 runs to 14 residues. Per the germline V gene, CDR1 is MGHRA and CDR2 is YSYEKL. The CDR3 DNA reads TGCGCCAGCAGCCAAGTCGGGGGCAGGGAGACCCAGTACTTC. The encoded protein is CASSQVGGRETQYF.

This clonotype was counted at least ten times. The J gene is TRBJ1-1, the V gene TRBV2; possibly TRBD1 for D (6 bases). The germline V and J ends were trimmed by 7 bases and 4 bases, with 10 bases remaining between them. The CDR3 contains 12 residues. Germline V CDR1 and CDR2: SNHLY, FYNNEI. The CDR3 loop reads CASKNRVTEAFF. The CDR3 DNA reads as TGTGCCAGCAAAAACAGGGTCACTGAAGCTTTCTTT.

The gene calls are TRBV30 and TRBJ1-2, with D tentatively TRBD1 (6 bases). The V end was cut by 7 bases, the J end by 5 bases, with 26 bases between. The germline CDR1 and CDR2 sequences are GTSNPN and SVGIG (reference sequence). CDR3 length: 16 residues. Here the CDR3 reads CAYQSRDTLGPYGYTF. CDR3 nucleotides: TGTGCCTACCAAAGCCGGGACACTCTAGGGCCTTATGGCTACACCTTC.

The chain joins TRBV11-3 to TRBJ1-6; D is ambiguous. Germline V gives CDR1 SGHNT, CDR2 YENEEA. V lost 4 bases to trimming and J lost 10 bases, with 11 bases between them. This CDR3 is 13 amino acids long. The CDR3 DNA is TGTGCCAGCAGCTCCACCTCATTCTCACCCCTCCACTTT. Amino acids: CASSSTSFSPLHF.

This chain connects TRBV9 to TRBJ2-5; possibly TRBD2 for D (6 bases). Trimming stripped 0 bases from V and 5 bases from J, with 17 bases between. Germline values: CDR1 SGDLS, CDR2 YYNGEE. CDR3 size: 16 residues. The CDR3 DNA reads as TGTGCCAGCAGCGTAGCTACGGACGGGGGACTGGAGACCCAGTACTTC. Its translation is CASSVATDGGLETQYF.

This clonotype was detected many times. The chain uses TRBV11-3 and TRBJ1-1; D unresolved. CDR1 is SGHNT, CDR2 YENEEA, per germline. The CDR3 runs 14 residues. V lost 5 bases, J lost 3 bases, and 13 bases lay in between. The CDR3 region is CASSRLGSDTEAFF. The CDR3 DNA follows: TGTGCCAGCAGCCGCTTGGGTAGTGACACTGAAGCTTTCTTT.

This clonotype turned up a few times. The V call is TRBV10-3, the J call TRBJ2-7; 12 nucleotides agree with TRBD2. This CDR3 region has 14 residues. From germline, CDR1 is ENHRY and CDR2 SYGVKD. V gave up 6 bases and J gave up 7 bases; unmatched junction bases: 7. CDR3 DNA: TGTGCCATCAGGACTAGCGGGAGACTATTGGAGCAGTACTTC. It specifies CAIRTSGRLLEQYF.

This clonotype was observed many times. This chain joins TRBV28 and TRBJ2-1; no clear D. Trimming cost V 5 bases and J 0 bases, with 8 bases left between them. Germline-derived CDR1 and CDR2 are MDHEN and SYDVKM. The CDR3 totals 14 residues. CDR3 nucleotide sequence: TGTGCCAGCAGTGCCACTAACTCCTACAATGAGCAGTTCTTC. Translated, it gives CASSATNSYNEQFF.

This clonotype showed up many times. The chain recombines TRBV2 with TRBJ2-3; TRBD2 is a possible D gene (6 bases). This CDR3 is built from 12 residues. Germline CDR1 and CDR2: SNHLY and FYNNEI. Trimming stripped 6 bases from V and 4 bases from J, with 8 bases between. The CDR3 DNA sequence: TGTGCCAGCAGCGGGAGCTCAGATACGCAGTATTTT. Amino acid sequence: CASSGSSDTQYF.

This clonotype has a count of ten or more. The gene calls are TRBV11-2 and TRBJ2-7; 8 bases align to TRBD2. The V gene end was trimmed by 3 bases and the J gene end by 3 bases; junction bases not matched to a gene: 7. This CDR3 contains 15 residues. Germline V gene lookup returns CDR1 SGHAT and CDR2 FQNNGV. CDR3 sequence (DNA): TGTGCCAGCAGCTTCGAGCGGGGGCTAAACTACGAGCAGTACTTC. It codes for CASSFERGLNYEQYF.

This clonotype was seen a few times. The chain uses TRBV14 and TRBJ1-1; 7 nucleotides agree with TRBD1. CDR1 is SGHDN, CDR2 FVKESK, per germline. Trimming cost V 0 bases and J 1 base; bases outside gene matches: 8. The CDR3 length is 17 residues. The CDR3: CASSQDTQGVGNTEAFF. CDR3 bases: TGTGCCAGCAGCCAAGATACCCAGGGGGTGGGGAACACTGAAGCTTTCTTT.

This clonotype showed up just a few times. The chain carries TRBV7-8 and TRBJ2-5, with D unclear. CDR1 and CDR2 (germline): SGHVS, FQNEAQ. V was clipped by 5 bases and J by 2 bases, with 15 bases between them. The CDR3 has 15 residues. The CDR3 is CASSERPNEQETQYF. The DNA of the CDR3 is TGTGCCAGCAGCGAAAGACCGAATGAACAAGAGACCCAGTACTTC.

The rearrangement uses TRBV10-3 and TRBJ1-5; D is ambiguous. V was cut by 10 bases and J by 0 bases, with 7 bases left in between. The germline gives CDR1 ENHRY, CDR2 SYGVKD. The CDR3 length is 12 residues. The CDR3 reads CATPRSNQPQHF. The CDR3 region has the DNA TGTGCCACCCCTCGTAGCAATCAGCCCCAGCATTTT.

This clonotype was counted a few times. The rearrangement links TRBV10-3 to TRBJ1-6, with D unresolved. V was trimmed by 5 bases and J by 10 bases, leaving 9 bases between them. CDR3 length equals 12 residues. The germline gives CDR1 ENHRY, CDR2 SYGVKD. The CDR3 coding sequence is TGTGCCATCAGTCCCCCCGGGTCACCCCTCCACTTT. Its translation is CAISPPGSPLHF.

Ten or more counts support this clonotype. V gene TRBV20-1 combines with J gene TRBJ2-7, with D uncertain. With 6 bases removed from V and 0 bases from J, the gap between germline ends came to 12 bases. The CDR3 covers 13 residues. Germline V gene data show CDR1 as DFQATT and CDR2 as SNEGSKA (reference sequence). CDR3: CSALRGSSYEQYF. CDR3 DNA sequence: TGCAGTGCCTTAAGAGGCAGCTCCTACGAGCAGTACTTC.

The sample holds many counts of this clonotype. The V and J genes are TRBV2 and TRBJ1-4; D gene uncertain. Trimming pared 4 bases from V and 0 bases from J, leaving 9 bases between. This CDR3 region has 15 residues. The germline V gene encodes CDR1 SNHLY and CDR2 FYNNEI. The DNA of the CDR3 is TGTGCCAGCAGTGCCGGATACGCAACTAATGAAAAACTGTTTTTT. This gives the protein CASSAGYATNEKLFF.